This T cell receptor beta chain was obtained from a study of shared clonotypes between healthy human individuals. V shed 5 bases and J shed 3 bases, with 13 bases lying between them. This CDR3 is built from 14 residues. From germline, CDR1 is SGHNT and CDR2 YYREEE (reference sequence). Data came from immunoSEQ multiplex PCR; TCRdb stores just in-frame clones and leaves some out. Of millions of clones detected, over 85% appear once; the ten largest clones hold 0.1% to 0.15%. This clonotype originated in a man younger than 35 in good health. The chain couples TRBV5-4 to TRBJ2-3, with D perhaps TRBD2 (6 bases). The sequencing sample was made of naive CD4+ T cells sorted from blood. The subset is: CD45RA+ positively selected. CDR3 coding DNA: TGTGCCAGCAGTTGGGGGGTGGAGACAGATACGCAGTATTTT. Residues: CASSWGVETDTQYF.